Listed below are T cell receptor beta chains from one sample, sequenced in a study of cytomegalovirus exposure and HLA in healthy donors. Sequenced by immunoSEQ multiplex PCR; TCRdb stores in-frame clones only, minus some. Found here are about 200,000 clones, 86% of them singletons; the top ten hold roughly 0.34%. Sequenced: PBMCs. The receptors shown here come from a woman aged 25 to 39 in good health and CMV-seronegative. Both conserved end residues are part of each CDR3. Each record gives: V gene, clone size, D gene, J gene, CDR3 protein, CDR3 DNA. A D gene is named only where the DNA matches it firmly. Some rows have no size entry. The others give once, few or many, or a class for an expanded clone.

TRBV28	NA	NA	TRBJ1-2	CASSLLGARHGYTF	TGTGCCAGCAGTTTACTGGGGGCAAGGCATGGCTACACCTTC
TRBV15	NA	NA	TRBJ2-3	CATSRGLQGLWGTDTQYF	TGTGCCACCAGCAGAGGACTGCAAGGCCTTTGGGGCACAGATACGCAGTATTTT
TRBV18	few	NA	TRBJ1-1	CASPKDSRNTEAFF	TGTGCCAGCCCGAAGGACAGCCGGAACACTGAAGCTTTCTTT
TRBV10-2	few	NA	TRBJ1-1	CASSQQINTEAFF	TGCGCCAGCAGCCAACAGATTAACACTGAAGCTTTCTTT
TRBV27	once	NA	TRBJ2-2	CASSLFNGELFF	TGTGCCAGCAGTTTGTTCAACGGGGAGCTGTTTTTT
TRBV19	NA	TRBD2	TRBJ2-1	CASSVPGRRNEQFF	TGTGCCAGTAGCGTTCCCGGGAGGCGTAATGAGCAGTTCTTC
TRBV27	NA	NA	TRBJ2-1	CASSSQTGYSYNEQFF	TGTGCCAGCAGTTCCCAGACAGGTTATTCCTACAATGAGCAGTTCTTC
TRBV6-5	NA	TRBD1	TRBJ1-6	CASRGQGFVKSPLHF	TGTGCCAGCAGGGGACAGGGTTTTGTGAAATCACCCCTCCACTTT
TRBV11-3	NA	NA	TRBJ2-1	CASSVGQYNEQFF	TGTGCCAGCAGCGTTGGACAGTACAATGAGCAGTTCTTC
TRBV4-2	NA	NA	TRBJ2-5	CASSQGGEETQYF	TGTGCCAGCTCCCAGGGGGGAGAAGAGACCCAGTACTTC
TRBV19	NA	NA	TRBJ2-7	CASSIGQTDYEQYF	TGTGCCAGTAGTATAGGACAGACAGACTACGAGCAGTACTTC
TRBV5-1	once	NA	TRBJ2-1	CASSSSVWREEGEQFF	TGCGCCAGCAGCAGTTCAGTTTGGCGGGAAGAGGGGGAGCAGTTCTTC
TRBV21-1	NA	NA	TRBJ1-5	CASSIGGAGHGTQPQHF	TGTGCCAGCAGCATTGGGGGGGCGGGACATGGGACTCAGCCCCAGCATTTT
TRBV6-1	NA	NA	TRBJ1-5	CASSEGSIDNQPQHF	TGTGCCAGCAGTGAAGGGAGTATAGATAATCAGCCCCAGCATTTT
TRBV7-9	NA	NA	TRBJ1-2	CASSSESGGGGYTF	TGTGCCAGCAGCTCCGAGTCGGGAGGGGGTGGCTACACCTTC
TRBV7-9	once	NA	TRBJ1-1	CASATGDLNTEAFF	TGTGCCAGCGCGACAGGAGATTTGAACACTGAAGCTTTCTTT
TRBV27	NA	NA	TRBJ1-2	CASSENGQTYGYTF	TGTGCCAGCAGCGAAAACGGACAGACCTATGGCTACACCTTC
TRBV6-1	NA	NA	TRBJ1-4	CASSGLLNEKLFF	TGTGCCAGCAGTGGTCTCTTGAATGAAAAACTGTTTTTT
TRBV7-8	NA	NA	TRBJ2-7	CASSLGGGSYEQYF	TGTGCCAGCAGCTTAGGTGGAGGTTCCTACGAGCAGTACTTC
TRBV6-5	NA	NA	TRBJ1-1	CASHNPENTEAFF	TGTGCCAGCCACAACCCAGAGAACACTGAAGCTTTCTTT
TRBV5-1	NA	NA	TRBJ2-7	CASSGGPMYEQYF	TGCGCCAGCAGCGGGGGCCCCATGTACGAGCAGTACTTC
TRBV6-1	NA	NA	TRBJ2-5	CASSSSRDIQETQYF	TGTGCCAGCAGTTCTAGCCGGGACATTCAAGAGACCCAGTACTTC